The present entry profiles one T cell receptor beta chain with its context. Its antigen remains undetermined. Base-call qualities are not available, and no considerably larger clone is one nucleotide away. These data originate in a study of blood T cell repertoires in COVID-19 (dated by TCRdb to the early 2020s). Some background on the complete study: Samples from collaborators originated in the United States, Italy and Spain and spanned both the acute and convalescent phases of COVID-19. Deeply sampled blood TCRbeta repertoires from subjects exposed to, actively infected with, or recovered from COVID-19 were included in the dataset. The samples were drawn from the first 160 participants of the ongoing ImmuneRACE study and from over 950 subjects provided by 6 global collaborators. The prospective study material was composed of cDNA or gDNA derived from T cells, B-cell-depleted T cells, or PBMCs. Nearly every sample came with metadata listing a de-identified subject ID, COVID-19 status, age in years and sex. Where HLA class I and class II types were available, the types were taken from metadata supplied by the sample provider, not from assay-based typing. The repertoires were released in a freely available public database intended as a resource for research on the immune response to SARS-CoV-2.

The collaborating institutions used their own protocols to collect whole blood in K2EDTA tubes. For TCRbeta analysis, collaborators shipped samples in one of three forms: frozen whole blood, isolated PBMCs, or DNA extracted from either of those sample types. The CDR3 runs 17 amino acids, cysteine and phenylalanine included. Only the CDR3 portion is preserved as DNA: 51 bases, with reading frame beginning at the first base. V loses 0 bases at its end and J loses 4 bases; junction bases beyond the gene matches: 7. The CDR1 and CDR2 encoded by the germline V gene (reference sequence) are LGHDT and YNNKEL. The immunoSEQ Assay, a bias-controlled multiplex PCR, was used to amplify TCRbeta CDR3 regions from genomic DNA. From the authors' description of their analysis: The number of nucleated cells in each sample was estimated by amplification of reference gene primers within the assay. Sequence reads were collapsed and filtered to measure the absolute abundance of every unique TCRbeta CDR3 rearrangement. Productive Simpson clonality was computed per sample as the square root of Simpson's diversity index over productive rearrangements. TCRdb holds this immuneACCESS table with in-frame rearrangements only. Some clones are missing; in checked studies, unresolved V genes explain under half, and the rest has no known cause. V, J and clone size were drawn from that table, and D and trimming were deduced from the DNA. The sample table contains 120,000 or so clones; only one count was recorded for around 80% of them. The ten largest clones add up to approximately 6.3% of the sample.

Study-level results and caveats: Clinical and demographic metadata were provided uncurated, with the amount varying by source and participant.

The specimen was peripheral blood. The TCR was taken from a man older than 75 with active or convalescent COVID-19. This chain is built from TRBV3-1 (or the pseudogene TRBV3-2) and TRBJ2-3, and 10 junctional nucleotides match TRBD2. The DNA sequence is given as TGTGCCAGCAGCCAAGATGTGGGACTAGCGTACTCAGATACGCAGTATTTT. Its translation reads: CASSQDVGLAYSDTQYF.